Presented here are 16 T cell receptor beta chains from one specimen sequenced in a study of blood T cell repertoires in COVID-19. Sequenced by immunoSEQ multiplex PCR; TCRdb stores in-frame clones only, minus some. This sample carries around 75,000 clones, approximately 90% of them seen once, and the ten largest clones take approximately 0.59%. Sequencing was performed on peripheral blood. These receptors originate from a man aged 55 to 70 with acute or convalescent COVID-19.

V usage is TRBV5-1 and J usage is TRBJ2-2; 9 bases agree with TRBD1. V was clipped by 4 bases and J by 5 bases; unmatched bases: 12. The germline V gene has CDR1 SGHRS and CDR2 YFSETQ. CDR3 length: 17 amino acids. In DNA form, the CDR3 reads TGCGCCAGCAGCACGCCCCTCGGGACAGGGCGTACCGGGGAGCTGTTTTTT. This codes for CASSTPLGTGRTGELFF. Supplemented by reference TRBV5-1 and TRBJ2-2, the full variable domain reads KAGVTQTPRYLIKTRGQQVTLSCSPISGHRSVSWYQQTPGQGLQFLFEYFSETQRNKGNFPGRFSGRQFSNSRSEMNVSTLELGDSALYLCASSTPLGTGRTGELFFGEGSRLTVL.

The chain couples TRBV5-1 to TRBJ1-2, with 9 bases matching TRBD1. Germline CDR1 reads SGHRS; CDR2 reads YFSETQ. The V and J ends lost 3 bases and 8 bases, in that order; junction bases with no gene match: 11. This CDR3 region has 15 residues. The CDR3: CASSSRTGELGGYTF. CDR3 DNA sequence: TGCGCCAGCAGCTCCCGGACAGGGGAGTTAGGGGGCTACACCTTC.

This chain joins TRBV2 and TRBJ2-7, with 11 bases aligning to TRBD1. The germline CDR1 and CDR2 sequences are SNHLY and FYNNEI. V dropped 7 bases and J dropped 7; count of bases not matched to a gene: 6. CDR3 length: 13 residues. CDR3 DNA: TGTGCCAGCACCAAGGGACAGGGGGGTGAGCAGTACTTC. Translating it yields CASTKGQGGEQYF.

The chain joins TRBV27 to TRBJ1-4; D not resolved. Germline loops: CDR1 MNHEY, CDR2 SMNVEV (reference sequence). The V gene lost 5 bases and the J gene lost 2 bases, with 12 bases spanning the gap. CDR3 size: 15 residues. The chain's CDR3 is CASSRRGGTNEKLFF. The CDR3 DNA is TGTGCCAGCAGTCGTCGGGGAGGGACTAATGAAAAACTGTTTTTT.

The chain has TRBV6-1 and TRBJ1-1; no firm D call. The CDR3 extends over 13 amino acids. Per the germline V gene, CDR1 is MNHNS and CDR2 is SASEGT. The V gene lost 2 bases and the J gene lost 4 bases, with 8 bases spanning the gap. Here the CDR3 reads CASSELTSTEAFF. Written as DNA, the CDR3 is TGTGCCAGCAGTGAACTTACGAGCACTGAAGCTTTCTTT.

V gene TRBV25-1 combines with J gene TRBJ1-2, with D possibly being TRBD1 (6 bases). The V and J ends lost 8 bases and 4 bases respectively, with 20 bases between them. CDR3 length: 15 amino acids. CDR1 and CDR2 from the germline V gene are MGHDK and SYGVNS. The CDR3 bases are TGTGCCAGCTCCTTTCCGGGACAAGGCTCCTATGGCTACACCTTC. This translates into CASSFPGQGSYGYTF.

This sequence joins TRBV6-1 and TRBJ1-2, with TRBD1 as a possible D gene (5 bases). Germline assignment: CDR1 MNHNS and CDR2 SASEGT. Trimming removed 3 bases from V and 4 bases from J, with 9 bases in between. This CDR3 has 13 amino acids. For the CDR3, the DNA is TGTGCCAGCAGTGATCGGGGGATCTATGGCTACACCTTC. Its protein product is CASSDRGIYGYTF.

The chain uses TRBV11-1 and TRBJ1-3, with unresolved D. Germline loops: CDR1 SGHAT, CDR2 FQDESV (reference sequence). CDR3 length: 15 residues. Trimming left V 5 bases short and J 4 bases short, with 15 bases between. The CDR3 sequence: CASSTTGGAGNTIYF. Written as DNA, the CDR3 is TGTGCCAGCAGCACAACTGGCGGCGCGGGAAACACCATATATTTT.

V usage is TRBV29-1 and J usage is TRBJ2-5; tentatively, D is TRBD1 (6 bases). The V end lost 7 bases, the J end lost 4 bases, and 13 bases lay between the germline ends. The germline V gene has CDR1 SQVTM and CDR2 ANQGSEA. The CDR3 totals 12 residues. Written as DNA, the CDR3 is TGCAGCGAGGTGGGCAGGGGAGAGACCCAGTACTTC. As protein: CSEVGRGETQYF.

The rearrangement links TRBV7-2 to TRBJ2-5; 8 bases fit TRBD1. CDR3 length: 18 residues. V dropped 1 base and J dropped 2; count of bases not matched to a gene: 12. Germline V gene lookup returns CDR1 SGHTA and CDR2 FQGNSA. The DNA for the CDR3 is TGTGCCAGCAGCTTAGTTCGCTCAGGGACAGGCAATCAAGAGACCCAGTACTTC. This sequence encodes CASSLVRSGTGNQETQYF.

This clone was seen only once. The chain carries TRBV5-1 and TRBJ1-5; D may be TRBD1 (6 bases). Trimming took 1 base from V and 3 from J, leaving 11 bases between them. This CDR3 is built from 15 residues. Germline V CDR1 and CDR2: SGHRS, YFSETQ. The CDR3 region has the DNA TGCGCCAGCAGCTTGATGGGGGCAGTCAATCAGCCCCAGCATTTT. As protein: CASSLMGAVNQPQHF.

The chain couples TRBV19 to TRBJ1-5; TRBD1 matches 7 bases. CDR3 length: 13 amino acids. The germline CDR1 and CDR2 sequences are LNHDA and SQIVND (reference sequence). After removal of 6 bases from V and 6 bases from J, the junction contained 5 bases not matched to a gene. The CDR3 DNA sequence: TGTGCCAGTAGCCAGGGGGTTGGTCAGCCCCAGCATTTT. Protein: CASSQGVGQPQHF.

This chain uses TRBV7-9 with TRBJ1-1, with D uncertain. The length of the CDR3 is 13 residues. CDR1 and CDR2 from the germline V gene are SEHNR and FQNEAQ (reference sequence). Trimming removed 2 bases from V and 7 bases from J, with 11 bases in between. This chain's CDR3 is CASSLTRGGEAFF. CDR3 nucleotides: TGTGCCAGCAGCTTAACCCGCGGTGGTGAAGCTTTCTTT. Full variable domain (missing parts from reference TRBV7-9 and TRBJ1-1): DTGVSQNPRHKITKRGQNVTFRCDPISEHNRLYWYRQTLGQGPEFLTYFQNEAQLEKSRLLSDRFSAERPKGSFSTLEIQRTEQGDSAMYLCASSLTRGGEAFFGQGTRLTVV.

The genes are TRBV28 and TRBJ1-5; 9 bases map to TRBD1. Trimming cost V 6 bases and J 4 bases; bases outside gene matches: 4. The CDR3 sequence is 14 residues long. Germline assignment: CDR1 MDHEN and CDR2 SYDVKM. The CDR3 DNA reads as TGTGCCAGCAGCCGGACAGGGGAAAATCAGCCCCAGCATTTT. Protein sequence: CASSRTGENQPQHF.

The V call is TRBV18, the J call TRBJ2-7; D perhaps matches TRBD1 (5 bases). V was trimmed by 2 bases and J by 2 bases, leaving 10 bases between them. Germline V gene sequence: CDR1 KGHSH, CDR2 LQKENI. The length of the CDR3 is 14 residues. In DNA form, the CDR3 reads TGTGCCAGCTCACCAGAGTTGACAGCCTACGAGCAGTACTTC. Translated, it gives CASSPELTAYEQYF.

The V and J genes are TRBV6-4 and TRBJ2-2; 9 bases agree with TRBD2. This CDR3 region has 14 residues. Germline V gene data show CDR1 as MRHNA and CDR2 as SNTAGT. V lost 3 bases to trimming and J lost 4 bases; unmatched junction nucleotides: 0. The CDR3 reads CASSERGGTGELFF. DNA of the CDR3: TGTGCCAGCAGTGAGCGGGGGGGCACCGGGGAGCTGTTTTTT.